These 28 T cell receptor beta chains share one sample of origin, sequenced in a study of T cells after yellow fever vaccination. TCRdb reprocessed the 5' RACE reads with MiXCR, giving one entry per CDR3 protein. The sample carries 250,000 or so distinct CDR3 sequences, 6.9% recorded once. Here the sequenced sample was CD4+ T cells sorted from PBMCs, taken 15 days after the yellow fever booster vaccination. The source is a man aged 30 to 45 who received the YFV17D yellow fever vaccine.

The chain combines TRBV29-1 with TRBJ2-6, with D perhaps matching TRBD2 (6 bases). The V gene lost 5 bases and the J gene lost 0 bases, with 14 bases spanning the gap. Germline V CDR1 and CDR2: SQVTM, ANQGSEA. This CDR3 has 16 residues. The CDR3: CSVPSGLSSGANVLTF. The CDR3 nucleotides are TGCAGCGTTCCCTCGGGACTCAGCTCTGGGGCCAACGTCCTGACTTTC.

This chain links TRBV5-8 with TRBJ1-5; D is undetermined. This CDR3 region has 14 residues. Germline V gene lookup returns CDR1 SGHTS and CDR2 YDEGEE. V lost 4 bases to trimming and J lost 2 bases, with 10 bases between them. Written as DNA, the CDR3 is TGTGCCAGCAGCGCCAGAGTGGGCAATCAGCCCCAGCATTTT. Encoded protein: CASSARVGNQPQHF.

Only a few counts were recorded for this clonotype. This rearrangement joins TRBV5-1 to TRBJ2-7; either TRBD1 or TRBD2 may supply D (5 bases each). Germline V gives CDR1 SGHRS, CDR2 YFSETQ. V dropped 4 bases and J dropped 1 base, with 18 bases sitting between them. The length of the CDR3 is 16 residues. CDR3 protein: CASSPELGTPSYEQYF. CDR3 sequence (DNA): TGCGCCAGCAGCCCGGAGTTGGGGACCCCTTCCTACGAGCAGTACTTC.

This clonotype appeared many times. The genes are TRBV12-3 or TRBV12-4 and TRBJ1-5, with a weak D call TRBD1 (6 bases). This CDR3 is 15 amino acids long. Trimming removed 7 bases from V and 4 bases from J, with 17 bases in between. The CDR3 nucleotides are TGTGCCAGCAATCTCGGCGGGGGGCTAAATCAGCCCCAGCATTTT. The encoded protein is CASNLGGGLNQPQHF.

This clonotype came up many times. This sequence joins TRBV24-1 and TRBJ2-1; the D call may be TRBD1 or TRBD2 (5 bases each). Trimming removed 4 bases at V and 5 bases at J, with 14 bases between. The germline CDR1 and CDR2 sequences are KGHDR and SFDVKD. The CDR3 has 15 residues. The CDR3: CATSDPGTSNNEQFF. The CDR3 bases are TGTGCCACCAGTGACCCCGGGACCTCGAACAATGAGCAGTTCTTC.

The V gene is TRBV7-2, the J gene TRBJ1-1, with D unresolved. This CDR3 region has 16 residues. Trimming took off 4 bases at V and 0 bases at J, with 15 bases between the two ends. Germline CDR1 and CDR2: SGHTA and FQGNSA. Written as DNA, the CDR3 is TGTGCCAGCAGCTCTCCCGGTGGCGGGCTGAACACTGAAGCTTTCTTT. Residues: CASSSPGGGLNTEAFF.

There are many counts of this clonotype. This chain links TRBV5-1 with TRBJ2-1; D not certain. The V gene's germline CDR1 is SGHRS and CDR2 YFSETQ. The CDR3 length is 12 residues. The ends were cut back, 0 bases at V and 6 bases at J, with 4 bases in the middle. The CDR3 nucleotides are TGCGCCAGCAGCTTGGCCATCAATGAGCAGTTCTTC. This gives the protein CASSLAINEQFF.

V usage is TRBV30 and J usage is TRBJ2-2; TRBD2 might be the D (6 bases). Per the germline V gene, CDR1 is GTSNPN and CDR2 is SVGIG (reference sequence). The V end was cut by 1 base, the J end by 7 bases, with 10 bases between. This CDR3 is built from 13 residues. The chain's CDR3 is CAWSGLVVGELFF. As DNA, the CDR3 is TGTGCCTGGAGTGGACTAGTAGTCGGGGAGCTGTTTTTT. Combining the CDR3 with reference TRBV30 and TRBJ2-2 gives the whole variable domain SQTIHQWPATLVQPVGSPLSLECTVEGTSNPNLYWYRQAAGRGLQLLFYSVGIGQISSEVPQNLSASRPQDRQFILSSKKLLLSDSGFYLCAWSGLVVGELFFGEGSRLTVL.

This chain uses TRBV12-3 or TRBV12-4 with TRBJ1-2, with D unresolved. Trimming removed 3 bases from V and 3 bases from J, with 8 bases in between. The CDR3 spans 13 residues. CDR3 region: CASSFVQHYGYTF. The CDR3 coding sequence is TGTGCCAGCAGTTTCGTACAGCACTATGGCTACACCTTC.

V is TRBV5-1 and J is TRBJ2-7; 11 nucleotides line up with TRBD2. The J segment lost 5 bases and the V segment lost 1 base, leaving 8 bases of the junction unmatched. Germline CDR1 reads SGHRS; CDR2 reads YFSETQ. The CDR3 loop spans 16 amino acids. The CDR3 reads CASSLYSGGGRNEQYF. CDR3 bases: TGCGCCAGCAGCTTGTATAGCGGGGGGGGTAGGAACGAGCAGTACTTC.

This rearrangement joins TRBV29-1 to TRBJ1-1, with D possibly matching TRBD1 (6 bases). This CDR3 contains 13 residues. Per germline, CDR1 SQVTM and CDR2 ANQGSEA. V dropped 5 bases and J dropped 0 bases, with 10 bases sitting between them. The CDR3 sequence: CSVIRDMNTEAFF. The DNA of the CDR3 is TGCAGCGTTATACGGGACATGAACACTGAAGCTTTCTTT.

This clonotype was counted only a few times. This sequence joins TRBV3-1 and TRBJ2-1; tentative D call: TRBD2 (5 bases). V lost 3 bases, J lost 5 bases, and 11 bases lay in between. Germline V gene data show CDR1 as LGHDT and CDR2 as YNNKEL (reference sequence). The CDR3 is 14 amino acids. CDR3 sequence (DNA): TGTGCCAGCAGCCACCCGGGAATTCACAATGAGCAGTTCTTC. Translated, it gives CASSHPGIHNEQFF.

The sample holds many counts of this clonotype. V usage is TRBV12-3 or TRBV12-4 and J usage is TRBJ1-4, with D maybe TRBD1 (5 bases). The CDR3 is 15 amino acids. V was trimmed by 6 bases and J by 2 bases, leaving 13 bases between them. CDR3 coding DNA: TGTGCCAGCAGCCCCGACAGAGGGACTAATGAAAAACTGTTTTTT. This encodes CASSPDRGTNEKLFF.

The sample holds many counts of this clonotype. The V call is TRBV29-1, the J call TRBJ2-7; 8 bases match TRBD1. Germline values: CDR1 SQVTM, CDR2 ANQGSEA. V shed 4 bases, J shed 3 bases, and the junction held 5 bases outside the gene matches. This CDR3 is built from 13 residues. The CDR3: CSVVGTGRYEQYF. The CDR3 nucleotides are TGCAGCGTTGTTGGGACAGGACGCTACGAGCAGTACTTC.

In this sample, this clonotype turned up a few times. This sequence joins TRBV18 and TRBJ2-1, with TRBD2 matching over 9 bases. The germline gives CDR1 KGHSH, CDR2 LQKENI. V was clipped by 2 bases and J by 9 bases; unmatched bases: 8. This CDR3 is built from 15 residues. CDR3 nucleotides: TGTGCCAGCTCACCAACTCGCGGGAGGGCGATTGAGCAGTTCTTC. Translated: CASSPTRGRAIEQFF.

This clonotype has at least ten counts. The rearrangement uses TRBV7-2 and TRBJ2-7; D uncertain. The CDR3 sequence is 14 residues long. Germline-derived CDR1 and CDR2 are SGHTA and FQGNSA. The V end was cut by 5 bases, the J end by 1 base, with 12 bases between. CDR3 in amino acids: CASSPARSSYEQYF. Written as DNA, the CDR3 is TGTGCCAGCAGCCCCGCTAGGTCTTCCTACGAGCAGTACTTC.

J is TRBJ2-7 and V is TRBV3-1, with D unclear. The length of the CDR3 is 15 residues. Trimming pared 1 base from V and 3 bases from J, leaving 13 bases between. The V gene's germline CDR1 is LGHDT and CDR2 YNNKEL (reference sequence). The CDR3 DNA reads as TGTGCCAGCAGCCAAGTGTCTCAGTCTTACTACGAGCAGTACTTC. It specifies CASSQVSQSYYEQYF.

The V gene is TRBV9, the J gene TRBJ1-6; no firm D call. Germline assignment: CDR1 SGDLS and CDR2 YYNGEE. The CDR3 sequence is 14 residues long. Trimming cost V 0 bases and J 7 bases, with 8 bases left between them. The CDR3 here is CASSVGGVNSPLHF. The CDR3 DNA reads as TGTGCCAGCAGCGTAGGGGGTGTCAATTCACCCCTCCACTTT. Together with reference TRBV9 and TRBJ1-6, the CDR3 gives the full variable domain: DSGVTQTPKHLITATGQRVTLRCSPRSGDLSVYWYQQSLDQGLQFLIQYYNGEERAKGNILERFSAQQFPDLHSELNLSSLELGDSALYFCASSVGGVNSPLHFGNGTRLTVT.

This clonotype was observed a few times. This chain joins TRBV5-1 and TRBJ2-7; D uncertain. V lost 3 bases and J 3 bases, leaving 7 bases between the germline ends. Germline assignment: CDR1 SGHRS and CDR2 YFSETQ. This CDR3 is built from 12 residues. The CDR3 DNA follows: TGCGCCAGCAGCTCGGTCGTCTACGAGCAGTACTTC. Translation: CASSSVVYEQYF.

V and J are TRBV9 and TRBJ2-7, with 7 bases fitting TRBD2. The CDR3 totals 15 residues. Trimming removed 0 bases from V and 4 bases from J; junction bases left unmatched: 7. In germline, CDR1 is SGDLS, CDR2 YYNGEE. CDR3 loop: CASSVGYGRMYEQYF. CDR3 nucleotides: TGTGCCAGCAGCGTAGGCTACGGGAGGATGTACGAGCAGTACTTC.

The chain links TRBV20-1 to TRBJ2-4; 12 bases map to TRBD2. CDR1 and CDR2 (germline): DFQATT, SNEGSKA (reference sequence). The CDR3 length is 15 residues. The junction had 12 bases not matched to a gene; V was cut back by 7 bases and J by 8 bases. CDR3 loop: CSGTSGALSSHIQYF. The CDR3 coding sequence is TGCAGTGGGACTAGCGGGGCCTTATCCTCCCACATTCAGTACTTC.

The chain is built from TRBV5-1 and TRBJ2-3, with 12 bases identical to TRBD2. The CDR3 runs 20 residues. With V trimmed by 3 bases and J by 0 bases, 14 bases remained unmatched. CDR1 and CDR2 from the germline V gene are SGHRS and YFSETQ. This CDR3 reads CASSSRQILAGGQSTDTQYF. In DNA, the CDR3 is TGCGCCAGCAGCTCCCGCCAAATACTAGCGGGAGGTCAAAGCACAGATACGCAGTATTTT.

This clonotype has at least ten counts. The chain uses TRBV12-3 or TRBV12-4 and TRBJ1-2, with 7 nucleotides matching TRBD1. V lost 5 bases and J lost 8; bases outside the gene matches: 8. The CDR3 is made up of 13 amino acids. The CDR3 DNA sequence: TGTGCCAGCAGTCTAACAGGGGCTTGGGGCTACACCTTC. Protein sequence: CASSLTGAWGYTF.

V and J are TRBV11-3 and TRBJ2-1, with D uncertain. The CDR3 length is 13 residues. V was clipped by 3 bases and J by 5 bases, with 8 bases between them. Germline V gives CDR1 SGHNT, CDR2 YENEEA. In nucleotides, the CDR3 is TGTGCCAGCAGCTTTTTGCTCGACAATGAGCAGTTCTTC. Translating gives CASSFLLDNEQFF.

This clonotype was found many times. The rearrangement uses TRBV6-1 and TRBJ1-1; D is unclear. The CDR3 is 13 amino acids. From germline, CDR1 is MNHNS and CDR2 SASEGT. V was trimmed by 7 bases and J by 1 base, leaving 10 bases between them. For the CDR3, the DNA is TGTGCCAGCACCACGCAGGAGAACACTGAAGCTTTCTTT. It codes for CASTTQENTEAFF.

This clonotype was seen at least ten times. The chain links TRBV20-1 to TRBJ2-1; 8 nucleotides match TRBD2. V gave up 5 bases and J gave up 8 bases; unmatched junction bases: 11. There are 14 residues in the CDR3. The germline V gene has CDR1 DFQATT and CDR2 SNEGSKA (reference sequence). CDR3: CSAPLSGGVYEQFF. The CDR3 nucleotides read TGCAGTGCTCCCCTCAGCGGGGGAGTATATGAGCAGTTCTTC.

This clonotype was found a few times. V usage is TRBV28 and J usage is TRBJ1-1; no clear D gene. The CDR3 is made up of 12 amino acids. V gave up 2 bases and J gave up 11 bases, with 12 bases separating them. In germline, CDR1 is MDHEN, CDR2 SYDVKM. This chain's CDR3 is CASSLKPTVAFF. In nucleotides, the CDR3 is TGTGCCAGCAGTTTAAAGCCCACGGTTGCTTTCTTT.

In this sample, this clonotype turned up a few times. The V call is TRBV6-2 or TRBV6-3, the J call TRBJ2-5; D gene uncertain. The CDR3 loop spans 13 amino acids. With 2 bases removed from V and 5 bases from J, the gap between germline ends came to 9 bases. CDR1 and CDR2 from the germline V gene are MNHEY and SVGEGT. The CDR3 DNA reads TGTGCCAGCAGTTACGAATCGTGGGAGACCCAGTACTTC. Translation gives CASSYESWETQYF.